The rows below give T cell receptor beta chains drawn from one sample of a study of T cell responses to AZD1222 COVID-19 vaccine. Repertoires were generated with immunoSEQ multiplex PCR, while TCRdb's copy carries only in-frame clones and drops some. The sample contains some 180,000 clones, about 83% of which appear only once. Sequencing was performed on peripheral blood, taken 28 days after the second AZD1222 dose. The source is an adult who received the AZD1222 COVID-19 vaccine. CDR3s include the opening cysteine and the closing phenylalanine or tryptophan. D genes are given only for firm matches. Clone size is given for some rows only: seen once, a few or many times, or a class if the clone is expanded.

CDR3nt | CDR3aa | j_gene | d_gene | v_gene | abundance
TGTGCCAGCAGTTCCCTAGCGGGGGTTTACTCCTACGAGCAGTACTTC | CASSSLAGVYSYEQYF | TRBJ2-7 | TRBD2 | TRBV6-5 | NA
TGTGCCAGCAGCGAAGGACCGAGCGGGGTCTTTATTTATAATGAGCAGTTCTTC | CASSEGPSGVFIYNEQFF | TRBJ2-1 | TRBD2 | TRBV7-2 | NA
TGTGCCAGCAGCCACAGGACAGAGAACACCGGGGAGCTGTTTTTT | CASSHRTENTGELFF | TRBJ2-2 | NA | TRBV3-1/TRBV3-2 | NA
TGCAGCGTTGAAGTCGGAATCAAACCGGGACTGCAAGAGACCCAGTACTTC | CSVEVGIKPGLQETQYF | TRBJ2-5 | NA | TRBV29-1 | NA
TGTGCCAGCAGTTTAGGGACAACTGGGGGCTACACCTTC | CASSLGTTGGYTF | TRBJ1-2 | NA | TRBV12-3/TRBV12-4 | once
TGTGCCAGCAGTTTCTTTGCACCCGTTGAAGCTTTCTTT | CASSFFAPVEAFF | TRBJ1-1 | NA | TRBV12-3/TRBV12-4 | NA
TGTGCCAGCAGCTCCTTGGGACAGGGGAACTATGGCTACACCTTC | CASSSLGQGNYGYTF | TRBJ1-2 | TRBD1 | TRBV5-4 | NA
TGTGCCAGCAGCTTGGGGGGCGGGGGCGGTGGCACTGAAGCTTTCTTT | CASSLGGGGGGTEAFF | TRBJ1-1 | NA | TRBV5-4 | NA
TGCAGCGTTGGCTTTGGTAAGGAAGCTTTCTTT | CSVGFGKEAFF | TRBJ1-1 | NA | TRBV29-1 | NA
TGTGCCGCCGGCCGGGGGGTTTTGAATGAGCAGTTCTTC | CAAGRGVLNEQFF | TRBJ2-1 | TRBD2 | TRBV3-1/TRBV3-2 | NA
TGTGCCAGCACCAAAAATGTGGGTACGCAGTATTTT | CASTKNVGTQYF | TRBJ2-3 | NA | TRBV12-3/TRBV12-4 | NA
TGCGCCAGCAGCCTTGGGGTTACGGACACTGAAGCTTTCTTT | CASSLGVTDTEAFF | TRBJ1-1 | NA | TRBV4-3 | NA
TGTGCCAGCATAAGGGGGGATAACTATGGCTACACCTTC | CASIRGDNYGYTF | TRBJ1-2 | NA | TRBV2 | NA
TGTGCCAGCAGCTCGGGAAGCCACGAGGGTGAAAAACTGTTTTTT | CASSSGSHEGEKLFF | TRBJ1-4 | NA | TRBV5-4 | NA
TGTGCCAGCAGCTTAGCCAGGGTTGGTAATCAGCCCCAGCATTTT | CASSLARVGNQPQHF | TRBJ1-5 | NA | TRBV7-2 | NA
TGTGCCAGTAGTATCGCCTCAAAGGGACAAGAGACCCAGTACTTC | CASSIASKGQETQYF | TRBJ2-5 | NA | TRBV19 | NA
TGTGCCAGCAGCTCGGACAGGACCTACGAGCAGTACTTC | CASSSDRTYEQYF | TRBJ2-7 | TRBD1 | TRBV5-8 | few
TGTGCCAGTAGCCTCGACAGGGGTAGGACCCAGTACTTC | CASSLDRGRTQYF | TRBJ2-5 | TRBD1 | TRBV19 | NA